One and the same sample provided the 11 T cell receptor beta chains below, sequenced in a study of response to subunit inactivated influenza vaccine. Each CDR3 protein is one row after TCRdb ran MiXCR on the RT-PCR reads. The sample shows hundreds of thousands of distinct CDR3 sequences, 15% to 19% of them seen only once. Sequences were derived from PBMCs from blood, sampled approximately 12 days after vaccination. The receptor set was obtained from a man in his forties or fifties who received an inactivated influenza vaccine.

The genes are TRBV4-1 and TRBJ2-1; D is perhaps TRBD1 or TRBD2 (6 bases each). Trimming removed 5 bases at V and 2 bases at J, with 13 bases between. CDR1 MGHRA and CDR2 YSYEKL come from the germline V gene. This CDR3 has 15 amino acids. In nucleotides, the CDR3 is TGCGCCAGCAGCGCAGGAGGGGGTACCTACAATGAGCAGTTCTTC. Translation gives CASSAGGGTYNEQFF.

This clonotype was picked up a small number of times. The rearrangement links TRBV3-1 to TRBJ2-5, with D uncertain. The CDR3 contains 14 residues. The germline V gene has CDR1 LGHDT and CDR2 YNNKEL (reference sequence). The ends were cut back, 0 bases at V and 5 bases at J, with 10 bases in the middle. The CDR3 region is CASSQDALGETQYF. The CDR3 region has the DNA TGTGCCAGCAGCCAAGACGCCCTCGGGGAGACCCAGTACTTC.

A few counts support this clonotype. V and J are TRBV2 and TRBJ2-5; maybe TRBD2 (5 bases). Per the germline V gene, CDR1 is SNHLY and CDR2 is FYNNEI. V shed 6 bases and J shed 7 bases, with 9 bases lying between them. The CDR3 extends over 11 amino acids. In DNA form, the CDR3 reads TGTGCCAGCAGACGGGGAAGGACCCAGTACTTC. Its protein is CASRRGRTQYF.

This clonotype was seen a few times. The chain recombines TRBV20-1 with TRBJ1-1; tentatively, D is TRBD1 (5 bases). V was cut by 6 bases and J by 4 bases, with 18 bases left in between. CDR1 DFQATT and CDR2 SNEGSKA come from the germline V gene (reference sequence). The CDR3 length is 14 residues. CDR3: CSATQGGGSTEAFF. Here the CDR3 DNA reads TGCAGTGCGACCCAGGGTGGCGGTAGCACTGAAGCTTTCTTT.

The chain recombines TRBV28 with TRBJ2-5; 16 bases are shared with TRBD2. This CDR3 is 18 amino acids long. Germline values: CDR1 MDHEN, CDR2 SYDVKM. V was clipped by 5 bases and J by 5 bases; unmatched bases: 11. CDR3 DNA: TGTGCCAGCAGTATTCCACTGGGACTAGCGGGAGGGAGCGAGACCCAGTACTTC. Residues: CASSIPLGLAGGSETQYF.

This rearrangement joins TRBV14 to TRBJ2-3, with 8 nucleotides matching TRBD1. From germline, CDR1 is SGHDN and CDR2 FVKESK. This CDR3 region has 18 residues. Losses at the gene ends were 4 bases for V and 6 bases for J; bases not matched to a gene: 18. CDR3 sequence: CASSPLDRASWDADTQYF. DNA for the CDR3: TGTGCCAGCAGCCCGCTGGACAGGGCAAGTTGGGATGCGGATACGCAGTATTTT.

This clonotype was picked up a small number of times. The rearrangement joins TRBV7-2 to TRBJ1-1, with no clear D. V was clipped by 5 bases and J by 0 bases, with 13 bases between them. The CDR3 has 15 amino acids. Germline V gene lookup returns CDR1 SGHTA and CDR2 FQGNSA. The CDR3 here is CASSLMPNMNTEAFF. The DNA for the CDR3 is TGTGCCAGCAGCCTCATGCCCAACATGAACACTGAAGCTTTCTTT.

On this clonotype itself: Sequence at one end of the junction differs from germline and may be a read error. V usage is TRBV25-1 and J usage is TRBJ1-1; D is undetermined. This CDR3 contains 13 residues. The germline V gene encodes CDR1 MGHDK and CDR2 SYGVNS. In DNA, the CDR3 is TGTGTCAGCAGTGACCGTTTAAGGACTGAAGCTTTCTTT. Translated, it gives CVSSDRLRTEAFF.

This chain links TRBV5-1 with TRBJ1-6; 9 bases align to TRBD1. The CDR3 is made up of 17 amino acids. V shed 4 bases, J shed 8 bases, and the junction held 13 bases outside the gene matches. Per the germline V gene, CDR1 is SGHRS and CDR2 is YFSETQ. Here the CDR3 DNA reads TGCGCCAGCAGCGAGTTTCCGACCGACAGGGGGTATTCACCCCTCCACTTT. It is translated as CASSEFPTDRGYSPLHF. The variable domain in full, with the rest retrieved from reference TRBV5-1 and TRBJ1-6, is KAGVTQTPRYLIKTRGQQVTLSCSPISGHRSVSWYQQTPGQGLQFLFEYFSETQRNKGNFPGRFSGRQFSNSRSEMNVSTLELGDSALYLCASSEFPTDRGYSPLHFGNGTRLTVT.

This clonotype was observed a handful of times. The CDR3 loop reads CASSRSGVPSTDTQYF. DNA for the CDR3: TGTGCCAGCAGCAGGAGCGGAGTCCCTAGCACAGATACGCAGTATTTT. The J gene is TRBJ2-3, the V gene TRBV7-2, with D perhaps TRBD2 (5 bases). Germline V gives CDR1 SGHTA, CDR2 FQGNSA. The CDR3 has 16 residues. V lost 5 bases, J lost 0 bases, and 15 bases lay in between. Full variable domain (remainder filled in from reference TRBV7-2 and TRBJ2-3): GAGVSQSPSNKVTEKGKDVELRCDPISGHTALYWYRQSLGQGLEFLIYFQGNSAPDKSGLPSDRFSAERTGGSVSTLTIQRTQQEDSAVYLCASSRSGVPSTDTQYFGPGTRLTVL.

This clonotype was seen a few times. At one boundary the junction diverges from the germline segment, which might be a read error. The CDR3 DNA sequence: TGTGCCAGCAGTTACACCGGGACAGGGGACATTTCTTTT. The encoded protein is CASSYTGTGDISF. The genes are TRBV12-3 or TRBV12-4 and TRBJ2-2, with 10 bases fitting TRBD1. The CDR3 runs 13 residues.